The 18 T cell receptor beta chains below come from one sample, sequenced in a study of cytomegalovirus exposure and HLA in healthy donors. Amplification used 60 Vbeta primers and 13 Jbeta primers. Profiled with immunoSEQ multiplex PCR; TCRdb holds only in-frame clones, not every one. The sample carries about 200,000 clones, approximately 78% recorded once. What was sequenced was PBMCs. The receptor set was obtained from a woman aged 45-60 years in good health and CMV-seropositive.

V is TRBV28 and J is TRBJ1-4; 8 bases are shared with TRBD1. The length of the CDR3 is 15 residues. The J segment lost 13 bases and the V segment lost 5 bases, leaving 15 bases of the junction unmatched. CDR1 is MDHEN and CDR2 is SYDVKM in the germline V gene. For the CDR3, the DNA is TGTGCCAGCAGTCTTCAGGGGGCCCCTCGTTTCCTACTGTTTTTT. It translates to CASSLQGAPRFLLFF.

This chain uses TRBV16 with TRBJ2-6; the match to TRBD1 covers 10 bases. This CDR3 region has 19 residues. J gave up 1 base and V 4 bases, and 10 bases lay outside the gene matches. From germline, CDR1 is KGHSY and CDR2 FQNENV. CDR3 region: CASSPGTGASASGANVLTF. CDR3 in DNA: TGTGCCAGCAGCCCCGGGACAGGGGCCTCAGCTTCTGGGGCCAACGTCCTGACTTTC.

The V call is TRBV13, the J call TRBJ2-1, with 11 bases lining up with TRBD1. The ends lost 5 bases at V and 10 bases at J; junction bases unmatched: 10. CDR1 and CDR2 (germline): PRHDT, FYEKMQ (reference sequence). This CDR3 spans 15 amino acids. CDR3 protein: CASSPQGQGAEEQFF. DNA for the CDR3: TGTGCCAGCAGCCCCCAAGGACAGGGGGCGGAGGAGCAGTTCTTC.

CDR3 nucleotides: TGTGCCAGCAGTTACGAGACAGGAAATTCTGAAGCTTTCTTT. Translation gives CASSYETGNSEAFF. V is TRBV6-5 and J is TRBJ1-1, with D tentatively TRBD1 (6 bases). The CDR3 consists of 14 residues. CDR1 and CDR2 from the germline V gene are MNHEY and SVGAGI. V was cut by 2 bases and J by 6 bases, with 13 bases left in between.

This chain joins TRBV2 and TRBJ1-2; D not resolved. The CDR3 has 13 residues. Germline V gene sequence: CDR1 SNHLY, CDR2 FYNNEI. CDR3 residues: CARKPGSSLGYTF. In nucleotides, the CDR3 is TGTGCTCGGAAGCCGGGGAGCTCGTTAGGCTACACCTTC. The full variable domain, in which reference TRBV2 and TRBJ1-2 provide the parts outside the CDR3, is EPEVTQTPSHQVTQMGQEVILRCVPISNHLYFYWYRQILGQKVEFLVSFYNNEISEKSEIFDDQFSVERPDGSNFTLKIRSTKLEDSAMYFCARKPGSSLGYTFGSGTRLTVV.

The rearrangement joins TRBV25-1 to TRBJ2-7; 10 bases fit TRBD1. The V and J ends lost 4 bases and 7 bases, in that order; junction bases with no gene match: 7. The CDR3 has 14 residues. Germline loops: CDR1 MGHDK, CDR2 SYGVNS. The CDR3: CASSVRTGGDEQYF. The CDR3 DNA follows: TGTGCCAGCAGTGTCCGGACAGGGGGAGATGAGCAGTACTTC.

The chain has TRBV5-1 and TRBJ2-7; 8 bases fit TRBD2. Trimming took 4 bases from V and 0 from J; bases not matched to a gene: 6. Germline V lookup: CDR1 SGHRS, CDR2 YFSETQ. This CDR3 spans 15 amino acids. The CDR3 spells CASSGGGSTSYEQYF. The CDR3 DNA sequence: TGCGCCAGCAGCGGCGGGGGGTCCACCTCCTACGAGCAGTACTTC.

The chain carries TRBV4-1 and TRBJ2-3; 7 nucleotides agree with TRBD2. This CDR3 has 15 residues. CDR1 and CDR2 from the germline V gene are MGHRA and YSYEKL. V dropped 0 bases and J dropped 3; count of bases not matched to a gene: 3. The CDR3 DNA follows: TGCGCCAGCAGCCAAGAGGGAGGGAGAACAGATACGCAGTATTTT. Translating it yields CASSQEGGRTDTQYF.

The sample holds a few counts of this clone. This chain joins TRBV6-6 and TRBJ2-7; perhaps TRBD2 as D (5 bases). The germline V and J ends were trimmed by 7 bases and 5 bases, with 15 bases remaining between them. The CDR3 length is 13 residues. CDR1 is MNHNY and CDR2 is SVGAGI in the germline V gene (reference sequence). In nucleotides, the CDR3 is TGTGCCAGCATACGCCCGGGTAGCGACGAGCAGTACTTC. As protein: CASIRPGSDEQYF.

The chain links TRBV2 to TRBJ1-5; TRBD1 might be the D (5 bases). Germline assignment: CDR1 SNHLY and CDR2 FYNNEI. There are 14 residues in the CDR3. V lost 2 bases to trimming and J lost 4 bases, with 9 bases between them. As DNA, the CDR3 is TGTGCCAGCAGTGAAATGGGGGGTAATCAGCCCCAGCATTTT. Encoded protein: CASSEMGGNQPQHF.

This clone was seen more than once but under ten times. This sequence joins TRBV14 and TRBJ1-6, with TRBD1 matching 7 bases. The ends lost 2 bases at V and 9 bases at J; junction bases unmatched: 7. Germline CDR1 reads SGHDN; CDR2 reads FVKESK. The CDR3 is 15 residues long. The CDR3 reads CASSQQLTGTSPLHF. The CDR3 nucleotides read TGTGCCAGCAGCCAACAACTGACAGGGACTTCACCCCTCCACTTT.

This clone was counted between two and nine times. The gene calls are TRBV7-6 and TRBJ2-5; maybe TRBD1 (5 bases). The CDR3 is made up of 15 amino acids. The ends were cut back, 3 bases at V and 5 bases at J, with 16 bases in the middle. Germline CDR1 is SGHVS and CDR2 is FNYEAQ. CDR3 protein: CASSFDEGEWETQYF. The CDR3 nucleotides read TGTGCCAGCAGCTTCGACGAAGGGGAATGGGAGACCCAGTACTTC. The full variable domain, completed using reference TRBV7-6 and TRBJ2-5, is GAGVSQSPRYKVTKRGQDVALRCDPISGHVSLYWYRQALGQGPEFLTYFNYEAQQDKSGLPNDRFSAERPEGSISTLTIQRTEQRDSAMYRCASSFDEGEWETQYFGPGTRLLVL.

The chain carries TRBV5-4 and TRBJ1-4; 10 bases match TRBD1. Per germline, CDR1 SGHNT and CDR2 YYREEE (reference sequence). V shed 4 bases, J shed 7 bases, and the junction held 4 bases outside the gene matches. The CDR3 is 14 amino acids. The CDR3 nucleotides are TGTGCCAGCAGCCGGGGACAGGGGAGTGAAAAACTGTTTTTT. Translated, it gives CASSRGQGSEKLFF.

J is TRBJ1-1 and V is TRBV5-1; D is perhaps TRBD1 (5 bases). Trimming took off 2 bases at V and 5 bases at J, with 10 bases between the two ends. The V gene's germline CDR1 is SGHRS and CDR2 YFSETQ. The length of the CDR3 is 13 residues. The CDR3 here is CASSFSRGTEAFF. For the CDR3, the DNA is TGCGCCAGCAGCTTTTCGCGGGGGACTGAAGCTTTCTTT.

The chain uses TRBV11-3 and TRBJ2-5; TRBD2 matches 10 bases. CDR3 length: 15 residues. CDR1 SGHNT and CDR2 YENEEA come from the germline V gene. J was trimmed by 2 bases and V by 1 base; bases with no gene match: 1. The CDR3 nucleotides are TGTGCCAGCAGCTTAGGGACTAGCGGTCAAGAGACCCAGTACTTC. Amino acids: CASSLGTSGQETQYF.

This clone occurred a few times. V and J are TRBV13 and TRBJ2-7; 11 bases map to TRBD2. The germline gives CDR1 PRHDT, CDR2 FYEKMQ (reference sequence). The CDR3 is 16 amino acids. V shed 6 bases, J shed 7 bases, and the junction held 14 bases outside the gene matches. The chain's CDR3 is CASSQLAGEWGREQYF. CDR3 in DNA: TGTGCCAGCAGTCAACTAGCGGGAGAATGGGGGAGGGAGCAGTACTTC. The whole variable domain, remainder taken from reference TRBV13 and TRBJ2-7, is AAGVIQSPRHLIKEKRETATLKCYPIPRHDTVYWYQQGPGQDPQFLISFYEKMQSDKGSIPDRFSAQQFSDYHSELNMSSLELGDSALYFCASSQLAGEWGREQYFGPGTRLTVT.

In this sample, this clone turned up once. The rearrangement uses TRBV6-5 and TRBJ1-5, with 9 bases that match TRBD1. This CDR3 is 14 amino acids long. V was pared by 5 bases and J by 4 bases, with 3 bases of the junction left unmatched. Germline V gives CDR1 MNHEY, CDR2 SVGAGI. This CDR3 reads CASSRQGGNQPQHF. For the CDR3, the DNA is TGTGCCAGCAGTCGACAGGGGGGGAATCAGCCCCAGCATTTT.

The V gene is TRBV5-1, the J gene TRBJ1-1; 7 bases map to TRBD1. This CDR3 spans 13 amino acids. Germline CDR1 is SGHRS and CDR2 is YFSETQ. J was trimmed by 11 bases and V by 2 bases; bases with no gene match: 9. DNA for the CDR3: TGCGCCAGCAGCTTAGAGGGGGCAGTTAGTGCTTTCTTT. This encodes CASSLEGAVSAFF.